This T cell receptor beta chain is from a study of shared clonotypes between healthy human individuals. Findings and limits, study-wide: Clonotype sharing among donors was thought likely to change with sequencing depth.

The CDR3 is 19 amino acids. V lost 2 bases, J lost 2 bases, and 24 bases lay in between. CDR1 and CDR2 (germline): KGHSH, LQKENI. Some clones are missing from TCRdb's copy, which holds only in-frame ones; the method was immunoSEQ multiplex PCR. The data contain around 2.1 million clones, about 94% of them singletons. About this clone itself: Its matching antigen is unknown.

Material: naive CD4+ T cells sorted from blood. This sample's subset: CD45RA+ positively selected. The clonotype was recovered from a man between 18 and 29 years old in good health. The chain links TRBV18 to TRBJ2-5; D perhaps matches TRBD2 (5 bases). CDR3 DNA: TGTGCCAGCTCACCAATAGGAGTTCTAGCAGTCGGTCCGCAAGAGACCCAGTACTTC. Its protein product is CASSPIGVLAVGPQETQYF.